One sample yielded the 32 T cell receptor beta chains listed below, sequenced in a study of shared clonotypes between healthy human individuals. Clones were read by immunoSEQ multiplex PCR, and TCRdb kept only the in-frame ones, dropping some. The sample carries 2,100,000 or so clones, nearly 97% recorded once. Sequencing input: naive CD4+ T cells sorted from blood. Subset: CD45RA+ positively selected. The receptor source for this set is a man aged 18 to 35 in good health.

This chain connects TRBV30 to TRBJ2-2; D perhaps matches TRBD1 (5 bases). The V end lost 2 bases, the J end lost 8 bases, and 12 bases lay between the germline ends. CDR1 and CDR2 (germline): GTSNPN, SVGIG (reference sequence). The CDR3 is made up of 13 amino acids. The chain's CDR3 is CAWSKGLAGELFF. The DNA of the CDR3 is TGTGCCTGGAGTAAGGGGCTGGCTGGGGAGCTGTTTTTT.

CDR3 in DNA: TGTGCCACCCTGGCGGGAGGGTTGGGAGATACGCAGTATTTT. Its protein product is CATLAGGLGDTQYF. This chain connects TRBV6-1 to TRBJ2-3; 9 bases line up with TRBD2. This CDR3 comprises 14 residues. In germline, CDR1 is MNHNS, CDR2 SASEGT. Unmatched junction bases numbered 10, after V lost 10 bases and J lost 5 bases.

The rearrangement uses TRBV21-1 and TRBJ2-4; the table's D gene call, TRBD1, was not cross checked with the DNA. TRBV21-1 is a pseudogene. There are 15 residues in the CDR3. The CDR3 reads CASSKAWQGKNIQYF. The CDR3 nucleotides read TGTGCCAGCAGCAAAGCTTGGCAGGGGAAAAACATTCAGTACTTC.

This chain uses TRBV27 with TRBJ2-3; TRBD2 aligns across 7 bases. CDR1 and CDR2 from the germline V gene are MNHEY and SMNVEV (reference sequence). J lost 4 bases, V lost 4 bases, and 8 bases had no gene match. The CDR3 loop spans 15 amino acids. The CDR3 is CASSSPREFPDTQYF. CDR3 in DNA: TGTGCCAGCAGTTCCCCGCGGGAGTTTCCAGATACGCAGTATTTT.

This rearrangement joins TRBV28 to TRBJ2-7; TRBD1 matches 7 bases. Looked up from germline, CDR1 is MDHEN and CDR2 is SYDVKM. V shed 5 bases, J shed 2 bases, and the junction held 3 bases outside the gene matches. The CDR3 extends over 13 amino acids. CDR3 bases: TGTGCCAGCAGTCTCGGGACAGCCTACGAGCAGTACTTC. This codes for CASSLGTAYEQYF.

The CDR3, as DNA: TGTGCCAGCAGTAGACAGGGTACGAATGAGCAGTTCTTC. Translating gives CASSRQGTNEQFF. The chain joins TRBV6-1 to TRBJ2-1; TRBD1 aligns across 7 bases. Germline V gives CDR1 MNHNS, CDR2 SASEGT. J gave up 7 bases and V 5 bases, and 5 bases lay outside the gene matches. This CDR3 is 13 amino acids long.

This clone was detected a few times. The chain joins TRBV10-3 to TRBJ1-4, with 9 nucleotides matching TRBD1. Germline loops: CDR1 ENHRY, CDR2 SYGVKD. V was pared by 0 bases and J by 5 bases, with 4 bases of the junction left unmatched. The CDR3 runs to 16 residues. Here the CDR3 DNA reads TGTGCCATCAGTGAGTCACCCGGGACAGGGAATGAAAAACTGTTTTTT. Amino acid sequence: CAISESPGTGNEKLFF.

V and J are TRBV7-9 and TRBJ1-4; D is unclear. CDR3 length: 16 residues. V was clipped by 3 bases and J by 0 bases, with 11 bases between them. CDR1 is SEHNR and CDR2 is FQNEAQ in the germline V gene (reference sequence). CDR3 sequence: CASSLGRTATNEKLFF. The CDR3 region has the DNA TGTGCCAGCAGCTTGGGCAGGACCGCAACTAATGAAAAACTGTTTTTT.

This clone was found a few times. CDR3 sequence reads: CSVDVRGGNTIYF. The CDR3 region has the DNA TGCAGCGTTGATGTCAGGGGTGGAAACACCATATATTTT. This chain uses TRBV29-1 with TRBJ1-3, with D possibly TRBD1 on 6 matching bases. V lost 3 bases to trimming and J lost 3 bases, with 9 bases between them. CDR3 size: 13 residues. Per the germline V gene, CDR1 is SQVTM and CDR2 is ANQGSEA.

The chain has TRBV19 and TRBJ2-3, with D maybe TRBD2 (5 bases). Trimming pared 4 bases from V and 3 bases from J, leaving 14 bases between. CDR1 LNHDA and CDR2 SQIVND come from the germline V gene (reference sequence). The CDR3 is 15 amino acids. CDR3 amino acids: CASSTVREVTDTQYF. CDR3 nucleotide sequence: TGTGCCAGTAGTACGGTTCGGGAAGTTACAGATACGCAGTATTTT.

Notes on this clone: At the DNA level, this CDR3 is encoded by other sequences in the same sample as well. The chain combines TRBV28 with TRBJ1-1; D unresolved. V dropped 4 bases and J dropped 1 base, with 10 bases sitting between them. The CDR3 length is 14 residues. CDR1 is MDHEN and CDR2 is SYDVKM in the germline V gene. The CDR3 loop reads CASSSPSENTEAFF. CDR3 in DNA: TGTGCCAGCAGTTCACCATCGGAGAACACTGAAGCTTTCTTT.

V gene TRBV5-1 combines with J gene TRBJ2-2; 9 bases map to TRBD1. CDR3 size: 15 residues. The junction had 4 bases not matched to a gene; V was cut back by 3 bases and J by 4 bases. Germline CDR1 is SGHRS and CDR2 is YFSETQ. The CDR3 reads CASSWGQGSTGELFF. The CDR3, as DNA: TGCGCCAGCAGCTGGGGACAGGGAAGCACCGGGGAGCTGTTTTTT.

The V call is TRBV29-1, the J call TRBJ1-2, with 11 bases fitting TRBD1. CDR1 SQVTM and CDR2 ANQGSEA come from the germline V gene. V lost 8 bases and J lost 7; bases outside the gene matches: 3. This CDR3 region has 11 residues. The CDR3 reads CSLGQGVGYTF. The CDR3 DNA reads as TGCAGCCTGGGACAGGGGGTTGGCTACACCTTC.

This rearrangement joins TRBV5-1 to TRBJ2-3; 11 bases fit TRBD2. The junction had 6 bases not matched to a gene; V was cut back by 0 bases and J by 6 bases. Germline CDR1 SGHRS, CDR2 YFSETQ. The CDR3 is made up of 16 amino acids. CDR3 nucleotide sequence: TGCGCCAGCAGCTTGGAAGTAGCGGGGGGGCCGGATACGCAGTATTTT. It translates to CASSLEVAGGPDTQYF. The full variable domain, with the rest looked up from reference TRBV5-1 and TRBJ2-3, is KAGVTQTPRYLIKTRGQQVTLSCSPISGHRSVSWYQQTPGQGLQFLFEYFSETQRNKGNFPGRFSGRQFSNSRSEMNVSTLELGDSALYLCASSLEVAGGPDTQYFGPGTRLTVL.

The chain couples TRBV15 to TRBJ2-3, with D possibly matching TRBD1 (6 bases). The CDR3 extends over 19 amino acids. Trimming removed 0 bases from V and 2 bases from J, with 21 bases in between. Per germline, CDR1 LNHNV and CDR2 YYDKDF (reference sequence). The CDR3 nucleotides are TGTGCCACCAGCAGAGATCCTTTGAGAAGGGACATGAACACAGATACGCAGTATTTT. This translates into CATSRDPLRRDMNTDTQYF. The complete variable domain, with remaining parts taken from reference TRBV15 and TRBJ2-3, reads DAMVIQNPRYQVTQFGKPVTLSCSQTLNHNVMYWYQQKSSQAPKLLFHYYDKDFNNEADTPDNFQSRRPNTSFCFLDIRSPGLGDTAMYLCATSRDPLRRDMNTDTQYFGPGTRLTVL.

The chain recombines TRBV11-2 with TRBJ2-2; 8 nucleotides line up with TRBD1. The ends lost 5 bases at V and 5 bases at J; junction bases unmatched: 7. Per germline, CDR1 SGHAT and CDR2 FQNNGV. This CDR3 comprises 15 residues. The CDR3 nucleotides read TGTGCCAGCAGCGTCGGACAGGGTCGGACCGGGGAGCTGTTTTTT. This sequence encodes CASSVGQGRTGELFF.

The V and J genes are TRBV18 and TRBJ1-4, with D unclear. This CDR3 has 17 residues. Germline-derived CDR1 and CDR2 are KGHSH and LQKENI. V lost 3 bases to trimming and J lost 0 bases, with 14 bases between them. CDR3 sequence (DNA): TGTGCCAGCTCACCCCTATCTGGGAGGGCAACTAATGAAAAACTGTTTTTT. It codes for CASSPLSGRATNEKLFF. Variable domain in full (rest from reference TRBV18 and TRBJ1-4): NAGVMQNPRHLVRRRGQEARLRCSPMKGHSHVYWYRQLPEEGLKFMVYLQKENIIDESGMPKERFSAEFPKEGPSILRIQQVVRGDSAAYFCASSPLSGRATNEKLFFGSGTQLSVL.

The J gene is TRBJ1-6, the V gene TRBV5-1; D is possibly TRBD1 (5 bases). The CDR3 contains 16 residues. Germline CDR1 reads SGHRS; CDR2 reads YFSETQ. Trimming left V 4 bases short and J 10 bases short, with 21 bases between. The CDR3 region is CASSLITSQAGSPLHF. The CDR3 nucleotides read TGCGCCAGCAGCCTGATAACATCCCAAGCAGGGTCACCCCTCCACTTT.

The V call is TRBV19, the J call TRBJ1-3; no clear D. CDR1 and CDR2 from the germline V gene are LNHDA and SQIVND (reference sequence). This CDR3 spans 14 amino acids. V lost 3 bases and J 2 bases, leaving 8 bases between the germline ends. DNA of the CDR3: TGTGCCAGTAGTATCGGGGTCGCTGGAAACACCATATATTTT. Amino acids: CASSIGVAGNTIYF.

The gene calls are TRBV27 and TRBJ2-6; no clear D gene. The CDR3 spans 13 residues. The germline gives CDR1 MNHEY, CDR2 SMNVEV (reference sequence). V dropped 6 bases and J dropped 4 bases, with 7 bases sitting between them. The CDR3 sequence: CASRLTGANVLTF. In DNA, the CDR3 is TGTGCCAGCAGGCTCACAGGGGCCAACGTCCTGACTTTC.

This clone appeared once. The chain carries TRBV9 and TRBJ1-4; D gene unclear. This CDR3 has 15 residues. Germline V gene sequence: CDR1 SGDLS, CDR2 YYNGEE. With 0 bases removed from V and 8 bases from J, the gap between germline ends came to 14 bases. CDR3 sequence (DNA): TGTGCCAGCAGCGTAGGAGGCATGCTAGGCGAAAAACTGTTTTTT. Translated: CASSVGGMLGEKLFF.

The chain recombines TRBV7-2 with TRBJ1-3; possibly TRBD1 for D (6 bases). Trimming took 5 bases from V and 4 from J, leaving 27 bases between them. This CDR3 has 19 amino acids. The germline gives CDR1 SGHTA, CDR2 FQGNSA. The CDR3 is CASSPLNRVIRLAGNTIYF. The CDR3 region has the DNA TGTGCCAGCAGCCCCCTCAACAGGGTAATCAGGTTAGCGGGAAACACCATATATTTT.

J is TRBJ2-1 and V is TRBV19; D may be TRBD1 (6 bases). V was trimmed by 4 bases and J by 7 bases, leaving 11 bases between them. Germline V gene sequence: CDR1 LNHDA, CDR2 SQIVND (reference sequence). The CDR3 extends over 13 amino acids. The CDR3 DNA is TGTGCCAGTAGTAATGAAGGGGGTAATGAGCAGTTCTTC. This gives the protein CASSNEGGNEQFF.

The chain uses TRBV15 and TRBJ1-4, with D tentatively TRBD1 (6 bases). This CDR3 has 15 amino acids. Trimming removed 0 bases from V and 8 bases from J, with 13 bases in between. Germline V gives CDR1 LNHNV, CDR2 YYDKDF (reference sequence). Here the CDR3 DNA reads TGTGCCACCAGCAGAGATTTGCAGGGGATAGAAAAACTGTTTTTT. Translating gives CATSRDLQGIEKLFF.

V gene TRBV7-6 combines with J gene TRBJ1-6; D ambiguous. CDR1 SGHVS and CDR2 FNYEAQ come from the germline V gene. There are 19 residues in the CDR3. Trimming cost V 5 bases and J 5 bases, with 25 bases left between them. For the CDR3, the DNA is TGTGCCAGCAGCCGTGACATTCTGTTAGCCTTAGGTGATAATTCACCCCTCCACTTT. Amino acid sequence: CASSRDILLALGDNSPLHF.

The chain uses TRBV7-8 and TRBJ2-4; 10 bases are a match to TRBD1. Germline lookup yields CDR1 SGHVS and CDR2 FQNEAQ. This CDR3 region has 15 residues. The V gene end was trimmed by 4 bases and the J gene end by 7 bases; junction bases not matched to a gene: 7. The CDR3 sequence: CASSSGDRGVNIQYF. Written as DNA, the CDR3 is TGTGCCAGCAGCTCAGGGGACAGGGGAGTGAACATTCAGTACTTC.

The rearrangement joins TRBV9 to TRBJ1-1; D gene ambiguous. V lost 0 bases and J lost 3, with 6 bases in between. This CDR3 spans 13 amino acids. Germline V lookup: CDR1 SGDLS, CDR2 YYNGEE. This chain's CDR3 is CASSVGLHTEAFF. The CDR3 coding sequence is TGTGCCAGCAGCGTAGGTTTGCACACTGAAGCTTTCTTT.

V is TRBV7-2 and J is TRBJ1-4; weak D call: TRBD1 (5 bases). V shed 1 base and J shed 7 bases, with 10 bases lying between them. Germline CDR1 is SGHTA and CDR2 is FQGNSA. CDR3 length: 14 residues. The CDR3 loop is CASSLGGKTEKLFF. The CDR3 DNA is TGTGCCAGCAGCTTAGGGGGGAAGACTGAAAAACTGTTTTTT.

This chain uses TRBV5-5 with TRBJ2-5; no definite D call. V was pared by 3 bases and J by 2 bases, with 14 bases between. The CDR3 has 15 residues. Germline loops: CDR1 SGHKS, CDR2 YYEKEE (reference sequence). CDR3 sequence reads: CASSSPQKKQETQYF. The CDR3, as DNA: TGTGCCAGCAGCTCGCCACAGAAGAAGCAAGAGACCCAGTACTTC.

The rearrangement joins TRBV14 to TRBJ1-2; the D gene is possibly TRBD1 (5 bases). Germline lookup yields CDR1 SGHDN and CDR2 FVKESK. The germline V and J ends were trimmed by 10 bases and 6 bases, with 24 bases remaining between them. This CDR3 has 15 amino acids. CDR3 in amino acids: CATVPTSTGLHGYTF. The CDR3 DNA follows: TGTGCCACCGTCCCCACTTCCACAGGCTTACATGGCTACACCTTC.

This chain connects TRBV18 to TRBJ1-1, with TRBD1 matching over 7 bases. The V gene's germline CDR1 is KGHSH and CDR2 LQKENI. The CDR3 is made up of 16 amino acids. Trimming removed 0 bases from V and 1 base from J; junction bases left unmatched: 5. The CDR3 spells CASSPPATGWNTEAFF. Written as DNA, the CDR3 is TGTGCCAGCTCACCACCGGCGACAGGGTGGAACACTGAAGCTTTCTTT.

The J gene is TRBJ1-4, the V gene TRBV9, with TRBD1 identical over 9 bases. Germline V gives CDR1 SGDLS, CDR2 YYNGEE. The CDR3 spans 17 residues. V shed 0 bases, J shed 8 bases, and the junction held 11 bases outside the gene matches. CDR3 amino acids: CASSVGRSGQGYEKLFF. The CDR3 DNA reads as TGTGCCAGCAGCGTAGGGCGGAGCGGACAGGGGTACGAAAAACTGTTTTTT. Full variable domain (rest looked up from reference TRBV9 and TRBJ1-4): DSGVTQTPKHLITATGQRVTLRCSPRSGDLSVYWYQQSLDQGLQFLIQYYNGEERAKGNILERFSAQQFPDLHSELNLSSLELGDSALYFCASSVGRSGQGYEKLFFGSGTQLSVL.